The present entry profiles one T cell receptor (beta chain) with its context. Its antigen is still unknown. This sample is drawn from a study of OX40 agonist ivuxolimab in advanced cancers. About the study: Clinicians treated patients with ivuxolimab, an agonistic anti-OX40 (CD134) antibody.

On cycle 4 day 1 and cycle 7 day 1, as well as at baseline, blood was sampled. Whole-study findings and limits: CD8+ T cells were the subset that, on average, had more expanded clones than CD4+.

Only in-frame clones appear in the TCRdb table, and some are missing; sequencing was by immunoSEQ multiplex PCR. The profile shows more than 10,000 clones, under 85% of them singletons. The CDR3 runs 14 residues. Losses at the gene ends were 4 bases for V and 8 bases for J; bases not matched to a gene: 8. Per the germline V gene, CDR1 is MDHEN and CDR2 is SYDVKM. The sample consisted of CD4+ or CD8+ T cells sorted from blood, taken in a trial of the OX40 agonist ivuxolimab. The chain joins TRBV28 to TRBJ2-3, with 8 bases identical to TRBD2. The origin of this receptor is an adult with an advanced solid tumor such as melanoma, head and neck, liver or kidney cancer. This chain's CDR3 is CASSSGLGVGTQYF. The CDR3 DNA sequence: TGTGCCAGCAGTTCGGGACTAGGAGTTGGTACGCAGTATTTT.